This TCR beta chain comes out of a study of blood T cell repertoires in COVID-19. Study details: The United States, Italy and Spain provided the acute and convalescent COVID-19 samples. PBMCs, B-cell-depleted T cells, or T cells provided the cDNA or gDNA that made up the material.

The protocol was immunoSEQ multiplex PCR, while the TCRdb copy is restricted to in-frame clones and leaves out a portion. In the table there are 200,000 to 250,000 clones, just over 85% of which are singletons. The CDR3 extends over 19 amino acids. Per germline, CDR1 KGHSH and CDR2 LQKENI. V lost 4 bases and J lost 3; bases outside the gene matches: 16. Participants spanned ages about 18 to 95 years and resided in roughly 26 US areas. Clinical histories supplied by participants themselves formed the basis of cohort assignment. The receptor comes from a woman between 45 and 60 years old with acute COVID-19. The genes are TRBV18 and TRBJ2-2; 8 nucleotides line up with TRBD1. The specimen sequenced was PBMCs or T cells enriched from blood (not recorded which). The CDR3 loop is CASSRGRQGRLSDTGELFF. The CDR3 bases are TGTGCCAGCTCACGGGGCAGACAGGGGCGCTTATCGGACACCGGGGAGCTGTTTTTT.